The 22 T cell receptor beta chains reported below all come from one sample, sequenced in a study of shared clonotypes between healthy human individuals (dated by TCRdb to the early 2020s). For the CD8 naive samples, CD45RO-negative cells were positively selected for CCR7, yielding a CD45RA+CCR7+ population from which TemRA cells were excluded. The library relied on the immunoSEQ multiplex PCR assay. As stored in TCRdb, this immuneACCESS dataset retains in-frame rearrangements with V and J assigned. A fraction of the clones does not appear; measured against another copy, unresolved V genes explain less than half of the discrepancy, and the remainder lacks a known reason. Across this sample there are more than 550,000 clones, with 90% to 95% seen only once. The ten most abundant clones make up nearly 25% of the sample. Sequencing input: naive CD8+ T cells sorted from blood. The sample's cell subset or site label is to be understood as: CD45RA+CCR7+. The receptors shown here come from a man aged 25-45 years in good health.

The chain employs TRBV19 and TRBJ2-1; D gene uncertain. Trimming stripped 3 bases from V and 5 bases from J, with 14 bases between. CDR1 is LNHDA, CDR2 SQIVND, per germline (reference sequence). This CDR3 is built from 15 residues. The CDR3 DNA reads TGTGCCAGTAGTATCGGCGGAGTTGGGCACAATGAGCAGTTCTTC. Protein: CASSIGGVGHNEQFF.

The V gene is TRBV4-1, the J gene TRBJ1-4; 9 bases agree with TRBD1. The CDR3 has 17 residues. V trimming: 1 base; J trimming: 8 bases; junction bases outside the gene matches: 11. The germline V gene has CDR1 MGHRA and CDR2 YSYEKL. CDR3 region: CASSQVEVTGGREKLFF. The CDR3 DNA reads TGCGCCAGCAGCCAAGTCGAAGTGACAGGGGGTCGGGAAAAACTGTTTTTT.

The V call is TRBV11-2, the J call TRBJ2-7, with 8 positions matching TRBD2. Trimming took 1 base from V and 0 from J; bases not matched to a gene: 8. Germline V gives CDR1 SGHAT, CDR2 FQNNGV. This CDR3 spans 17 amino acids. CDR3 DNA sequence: TGTGCCAGCAGCTTAGCTGCACTAGCGGCGTACTCCTACGAGCAGTACTTC. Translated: CASSLAALAAYSYEQYF.

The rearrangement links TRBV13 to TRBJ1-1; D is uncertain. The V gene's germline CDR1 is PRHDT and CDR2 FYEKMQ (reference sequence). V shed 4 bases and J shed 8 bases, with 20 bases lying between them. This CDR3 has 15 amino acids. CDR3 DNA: TGTGCCAGCAGCTCCATAGATAAACCTGGTAGGGAAGCTTTCTTT. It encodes CASSSIDKPGREAFF. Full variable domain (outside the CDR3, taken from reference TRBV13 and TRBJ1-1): AAGVIQSPRHLIKEKRETATLKCYPIPRHDTVYWYQQGPGQDPQFLISFYEKMQSDKGSIPDRFSAQQFSDYHSELNMSSLELGDSALYFCASSSIDKPGREAFFGQGTRLTVV.

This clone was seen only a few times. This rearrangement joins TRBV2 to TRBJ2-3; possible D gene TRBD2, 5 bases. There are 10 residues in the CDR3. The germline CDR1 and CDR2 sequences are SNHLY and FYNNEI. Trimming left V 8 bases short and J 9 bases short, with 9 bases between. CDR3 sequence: CASGSLTQYF. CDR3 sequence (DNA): TGTGCCAGCGGGAGTTTAACGCAGTATTTT.

CDR3 bases: TGTGCCAGCACCATACCCAGGGGGGCGGGAGAGACCCAGTACTTC. As protein: CASTIPRGAGETQYF. The chain employs TRBV5-5 and TRBJ2-5, with D possibly being TRBD1 (7 bases). The germline CDR1 and CDR2 sequences are SGHKS and YYEKEE (reference sequence). Trimming pared 6 bases from V and 4 bases from J, leaving 19 bases between. The length of the CDR3 is 15 residues.

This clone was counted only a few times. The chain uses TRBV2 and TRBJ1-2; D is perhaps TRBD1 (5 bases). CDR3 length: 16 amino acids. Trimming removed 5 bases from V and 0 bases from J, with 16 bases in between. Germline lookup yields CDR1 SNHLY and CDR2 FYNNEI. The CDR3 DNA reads TGTGCCAGCAGTTCTAAGAGGACAAGAACTAACTATGGCTACACCTTC. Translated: CASSSKRTRTNYGYTF.

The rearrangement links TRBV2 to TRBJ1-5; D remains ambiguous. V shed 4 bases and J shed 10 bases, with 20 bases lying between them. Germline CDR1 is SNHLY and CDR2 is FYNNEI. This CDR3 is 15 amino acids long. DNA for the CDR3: TGTGCCAGCAGTGGAGGGCTCCTATTCTCAGATCCCCAGCATTTT. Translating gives CASSGGLLFSDPQHF. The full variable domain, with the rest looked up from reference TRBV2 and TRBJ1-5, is EPEVTQTPSHQVTQMGQEVILRCVPISNHLYFYWYRQILGQKVEFLVSFYNNEISEKSEIFDDQFSVERPDGSNFTLKIRSTKLEDSAMYFCASSGGLLFSDPQHFGDGTRLSIL.

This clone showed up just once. Written as DNA, the CDR3 is TGTGCCAGCAGCGTAGGGTTTAGATTCACAGATACGCAGTATTTT. Its translation: CASSVGFRFTDTQYF. The chain is built from TRBV9 and TRBJ2-3; the D is unclear. The CDR3 loop spans 15 amino acids. Looked up from germline, CDR1 is SGDLS and CDR2 is YYNGEE. The germline V and J ends were trimmed by 0 bases and 2 bases, with 10 bases remaining between them.

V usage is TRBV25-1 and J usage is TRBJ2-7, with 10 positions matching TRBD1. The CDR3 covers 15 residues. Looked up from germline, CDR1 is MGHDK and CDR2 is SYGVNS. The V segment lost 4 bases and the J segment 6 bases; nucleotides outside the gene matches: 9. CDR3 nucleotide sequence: TGTGCCAGCAGTGCGTCCGGGACAGGGGAGCTCGAGCAGTACTTC. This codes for CASSASGTGELEQYF.

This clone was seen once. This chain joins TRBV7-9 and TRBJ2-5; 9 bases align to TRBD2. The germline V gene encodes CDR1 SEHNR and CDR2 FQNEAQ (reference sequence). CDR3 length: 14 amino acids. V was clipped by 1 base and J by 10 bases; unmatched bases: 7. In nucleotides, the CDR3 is TGTGCCAGCAGCTTAGTTGGGACTAGCTTCTTCCAGTACTTC. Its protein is CASSLVGTSFFQYF.

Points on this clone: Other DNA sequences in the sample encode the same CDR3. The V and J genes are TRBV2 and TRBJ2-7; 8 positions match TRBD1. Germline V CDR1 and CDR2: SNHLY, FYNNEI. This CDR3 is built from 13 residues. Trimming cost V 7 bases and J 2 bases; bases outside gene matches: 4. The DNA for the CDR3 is TGTGCCAGCATCGGGACAGGTACCTACGAGCAGTACTTC. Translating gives CASIGTGTYEQYF.

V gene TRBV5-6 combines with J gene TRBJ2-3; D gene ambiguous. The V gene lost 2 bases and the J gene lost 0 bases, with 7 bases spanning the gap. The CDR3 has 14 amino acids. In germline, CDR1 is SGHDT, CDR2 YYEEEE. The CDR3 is CASSFKRSTDTQYF. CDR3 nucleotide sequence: TGTGCCAGCAGCTTTAAACGTAGCACAGATACGCAGTATTTT.

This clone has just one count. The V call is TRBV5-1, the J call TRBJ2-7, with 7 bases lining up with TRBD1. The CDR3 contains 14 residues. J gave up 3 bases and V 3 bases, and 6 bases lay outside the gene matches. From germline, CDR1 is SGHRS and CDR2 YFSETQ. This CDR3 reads CASSSGQLYYEQYF. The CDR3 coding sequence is TGCGCCAGCAGCTCGGGACAGTTATACTACGAGCAGTACTTC.

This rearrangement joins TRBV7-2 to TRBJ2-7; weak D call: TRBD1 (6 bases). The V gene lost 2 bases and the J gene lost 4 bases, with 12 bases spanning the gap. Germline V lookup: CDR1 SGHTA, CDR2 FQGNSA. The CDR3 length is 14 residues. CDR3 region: CASSLYRVRYEQYF. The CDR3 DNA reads TGTGCCAGCAGCTTATACAGGGTCAGGTACGAGCAGTACTTC.

CDR3 coding DNA: TGTGCCAGCAGTAGGGCGGTGACTGAAGCTTTCTTT. This codes for CASSRAVTEAFF. The chain combines TRBV7-9 with TRBJ1-1; no clear D. The germline gives CDR1 SEHNR, CDR2 FQNEAQ (reference sequence). Between the trimmed V and J ends, which lost 6 bases and 5 bases, there was a span of 10 bases. There are 12 residues in the CDR3.

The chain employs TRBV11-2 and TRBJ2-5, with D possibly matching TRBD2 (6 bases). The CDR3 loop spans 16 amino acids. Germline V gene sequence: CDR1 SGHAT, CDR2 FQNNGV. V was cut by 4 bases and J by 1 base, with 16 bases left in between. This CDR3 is CASSSRLGPIQETQYF. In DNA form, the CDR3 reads TGTGCCAGCAGCTCAAGACTAGGGCCCATCCAAGAGACCCAGTACTTC.

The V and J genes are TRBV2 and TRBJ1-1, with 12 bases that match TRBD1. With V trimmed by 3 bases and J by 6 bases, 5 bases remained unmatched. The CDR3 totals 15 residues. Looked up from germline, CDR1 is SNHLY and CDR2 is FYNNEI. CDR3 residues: CASSDSRDRGPEAFF. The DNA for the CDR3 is TGTGCCAGCAGTGATAGCCGGGACAGGGGGCCTGAAGCTTTCTTT.

The CDR3 here is CASSLTGGTDEQYF. The CDR3 nucleotides are TGTGCCAGCAGCTTAACGGGGGGCACGGACGAGCAGTACTTC. The rearrangement joins TRBV7-3 to TRBJ2-7; D may be TRBD1 or TRBD2 (6 bases each). V lost 0 bases and J lost 5, with 11 bases in between. This CDR3 contains 14 residues. CDR1 SGHTA and CDR2 FQGTGA come from the germline V gene.

CDR3 bases: TGTGCCAGCAGTGACCGCTCGGGTCTAGCGGCCTACAATGAGCAGTTCTTC. Its translation: CASSDRSGLAAYNEQFF. The chain carries TRBV6-4 and TRBJ2-1; 7 nucleotides line up with TRBD2. V lost 2 bases, J lost 2 bases, and 9 bases stayed unmatched. Per the germline V gene, CDR1 is MRHNA and CDR2 is SNTAGT. The CDR3 has 17 amino acids.

CDR3: CASSSYRGENIQYF. Here the CDR3 DNA reads TGTGCCAGCAGCTCCTACAGGGGGGAAAACATTCAGTACTTC. This chain joins TRBV7-2 and TRBJ2-4, with TRBD1 identical over 8 bases. J was trimmed by 5 bases and V by 4 bases; bases with no gene match: 4. CDR1 and CDR2 (germline): SGHTA, FQGNSA. The CDR3 is 14 amino acids.

The CDR3 spells CASSPPPGQGNYGYTF. The CDR3 nucleotides read TGTGCCAGCAGCCCCCCCCCGGGACAGGGAAACTATGGCTACACCTTC. The chain joins TRBV7-9 to TRBJ1-2; TRBD1 agrees at 9 bases. Per the germline V gene, CDR1 is SEHNR and CDR2 is FQNEAQ (reference sequence). CDR3 length: 16 residues. Trimming cost V 5 bases and J 2 bases; bases outside gene matches: 9.